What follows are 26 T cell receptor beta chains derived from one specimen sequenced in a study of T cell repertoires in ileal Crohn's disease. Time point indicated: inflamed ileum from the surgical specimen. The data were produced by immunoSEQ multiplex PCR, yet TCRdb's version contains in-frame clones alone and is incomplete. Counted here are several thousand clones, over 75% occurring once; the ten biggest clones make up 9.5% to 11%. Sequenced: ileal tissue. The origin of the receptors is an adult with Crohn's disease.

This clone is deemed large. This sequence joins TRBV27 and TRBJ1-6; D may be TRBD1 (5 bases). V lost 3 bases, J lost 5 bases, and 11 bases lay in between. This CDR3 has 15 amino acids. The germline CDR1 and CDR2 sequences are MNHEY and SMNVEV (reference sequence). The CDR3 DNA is TGTGCCAGCAGTTTTTCCGGGACTGATAATTCACCCCTCCACTTT. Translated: CASSFSGTDNSPLHF.

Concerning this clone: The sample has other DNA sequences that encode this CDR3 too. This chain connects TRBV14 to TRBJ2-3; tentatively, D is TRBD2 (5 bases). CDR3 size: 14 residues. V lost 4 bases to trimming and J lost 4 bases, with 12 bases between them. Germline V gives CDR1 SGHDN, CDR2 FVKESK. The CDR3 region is CASSPLTGSDTQYF. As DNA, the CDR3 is TGTGCCAGCAGCCCCCTGACGGGGTCAGATACGCAGTATTTT.

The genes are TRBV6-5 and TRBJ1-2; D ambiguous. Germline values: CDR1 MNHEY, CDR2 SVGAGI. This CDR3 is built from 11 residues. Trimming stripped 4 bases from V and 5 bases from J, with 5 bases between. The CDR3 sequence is CASSSKYGYTF. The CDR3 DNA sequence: TGTGCCAGCAGTTCCAAATATGGCTACACCTTC.

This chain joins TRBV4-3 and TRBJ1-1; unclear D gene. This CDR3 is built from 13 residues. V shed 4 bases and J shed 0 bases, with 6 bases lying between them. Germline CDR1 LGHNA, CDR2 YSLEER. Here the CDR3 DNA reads TGCGCCAGCAGCCGGGGAATGAACACTGAAGCTTTCTTT. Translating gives CASSRGMNTEAFF.

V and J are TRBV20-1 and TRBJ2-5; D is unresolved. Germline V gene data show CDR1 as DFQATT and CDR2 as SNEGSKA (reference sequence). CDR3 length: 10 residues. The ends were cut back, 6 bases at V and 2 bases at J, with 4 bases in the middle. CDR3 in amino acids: CSAPQETQYF. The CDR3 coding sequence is TGCAGTGCACCACAAGAGACCCAGTACTTC.

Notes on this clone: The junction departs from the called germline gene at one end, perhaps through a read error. Here the CDR3 reads CASSLRSTGNYEQYF. The CDR3 DNA sequence: TGTGCTAGCAGCTTACGGTCGACAGGGAACTACGAGCAGTACTTC. The rearrangement uses TRBV7-7 and TRBJ2-7; 7 bases agree with TRBD1. CDR1 SSHAT and CDR2 FNYEAQ come from the germline V gene (reference sequence). This CDR3 region has 15 residues.

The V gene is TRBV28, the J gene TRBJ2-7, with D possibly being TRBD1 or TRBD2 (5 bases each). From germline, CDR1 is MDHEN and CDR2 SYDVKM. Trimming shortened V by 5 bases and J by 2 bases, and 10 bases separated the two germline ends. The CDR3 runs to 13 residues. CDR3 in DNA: TGTGCCAGCAGTCTTGGGGGTACCTACGAGCAGTACTTC. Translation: CASSLGGTYEQYF.

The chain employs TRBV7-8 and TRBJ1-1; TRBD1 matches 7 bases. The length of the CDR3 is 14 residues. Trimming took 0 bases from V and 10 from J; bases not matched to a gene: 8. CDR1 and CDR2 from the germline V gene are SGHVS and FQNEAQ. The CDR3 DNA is TGTGCCAGCAGCTTAGCGACAGGGACCCCGGGAGCTTTCTTT. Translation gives CASSLATGTPGAFF.

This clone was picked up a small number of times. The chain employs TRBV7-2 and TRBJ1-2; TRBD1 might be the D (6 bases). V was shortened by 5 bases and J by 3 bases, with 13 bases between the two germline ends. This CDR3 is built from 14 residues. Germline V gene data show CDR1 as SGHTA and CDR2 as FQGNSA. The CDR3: CASSQYRVDYGYTF. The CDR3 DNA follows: TGTGCCAGCAGCCAGTACAGGGTCGACTATGGCTACACCTTC.

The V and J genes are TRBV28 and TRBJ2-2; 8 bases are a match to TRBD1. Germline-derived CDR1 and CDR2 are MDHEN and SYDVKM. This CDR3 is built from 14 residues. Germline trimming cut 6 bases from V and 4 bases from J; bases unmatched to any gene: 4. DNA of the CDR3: TGTGCCAGCAGGAGACAGGGGACCACCGGGGAGCTGTTTTTT. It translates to CASRRQGTTGELFF.

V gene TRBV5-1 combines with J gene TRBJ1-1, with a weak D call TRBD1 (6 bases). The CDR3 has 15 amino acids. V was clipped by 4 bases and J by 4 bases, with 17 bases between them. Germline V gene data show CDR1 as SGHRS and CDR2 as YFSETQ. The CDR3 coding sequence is TGCGCCAGCAGCCTGGAAGGGGGTCTGAGCACTGAAGCTTTCTTT. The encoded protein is CASSLEGGLSTEAFF.

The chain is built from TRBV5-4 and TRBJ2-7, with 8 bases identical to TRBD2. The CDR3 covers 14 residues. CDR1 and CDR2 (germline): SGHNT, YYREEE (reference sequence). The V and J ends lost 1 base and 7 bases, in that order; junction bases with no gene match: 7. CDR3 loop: CASSLQRGNEEQYF. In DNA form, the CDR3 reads TGTGCCAGCAGCTTGCAGCGGGGGAATGAGGAGCAGTACTTC.

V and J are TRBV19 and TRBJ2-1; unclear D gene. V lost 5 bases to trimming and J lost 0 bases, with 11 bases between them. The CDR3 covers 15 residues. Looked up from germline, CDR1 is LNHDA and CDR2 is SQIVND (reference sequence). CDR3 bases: TGTGCCAGTAGTTCGGACGGGTCCTCCTACAATGAGCAGTTCTTC. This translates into CASSSDGSSYNEQFF. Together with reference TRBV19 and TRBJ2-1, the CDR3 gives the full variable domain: DGGITQSPKYLFRKEGQNVTLSCEQNLNHDAMYWYRQDPGQGLRLIYYSQIVNDFQKGDIAEGYSVSREKKESFPLTVTSAQKNPTAFYLCASSSDGSSYNEQFFGPGTRLTVL.

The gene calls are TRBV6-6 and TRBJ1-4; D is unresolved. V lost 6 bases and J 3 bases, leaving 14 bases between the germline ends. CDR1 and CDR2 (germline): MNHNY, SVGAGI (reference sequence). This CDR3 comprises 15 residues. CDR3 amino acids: CASSLPQGSNEKLFF. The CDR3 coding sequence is TGTGCCAGCAGCCTCCCGCAAGGGTCTAATGAAAAACTGTTTTTT.

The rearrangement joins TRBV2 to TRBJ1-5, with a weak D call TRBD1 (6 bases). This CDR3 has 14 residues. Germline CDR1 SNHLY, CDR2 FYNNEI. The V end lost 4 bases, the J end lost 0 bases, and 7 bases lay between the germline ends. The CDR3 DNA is TGTGCCAGCAGTGTACAGGGTAGCAATCAGCCCCAGCATTTT. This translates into CASSVQGSNQPQHF. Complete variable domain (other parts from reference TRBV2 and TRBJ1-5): EPEVTQTPSHQVTQMGQEVILRCVPISNHLYFYWYRQILGQKVEFLVSFYNNEISEKSEIFDDQFSVERPDGSNFTLKIRSTKLEDSAMYFCASSVQGSNQPQHFGDGTRLSIL.

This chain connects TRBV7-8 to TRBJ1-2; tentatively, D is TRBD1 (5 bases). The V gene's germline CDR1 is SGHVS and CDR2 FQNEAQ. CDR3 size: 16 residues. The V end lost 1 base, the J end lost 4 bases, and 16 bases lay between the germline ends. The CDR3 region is CASSLGTSGSGYGYTF. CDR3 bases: TGTGCCAGCAGCTTAGGGACGTCAGGGTCTGGCTATGGCTACACCTTC.

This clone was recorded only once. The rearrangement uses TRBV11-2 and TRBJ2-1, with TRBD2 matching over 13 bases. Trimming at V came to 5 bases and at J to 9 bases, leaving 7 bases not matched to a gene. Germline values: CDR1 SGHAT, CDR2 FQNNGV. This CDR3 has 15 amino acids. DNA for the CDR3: TGTGCCAGCAGCCAAACTAGCGGGAGGGCCGGTGAGCAGTTCTTC. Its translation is CASSQTSGRAGEQFF. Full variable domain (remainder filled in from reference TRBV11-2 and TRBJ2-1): EAGVAQSPRYKIIEKRQSVAFWCNPISGHATLYWYQQILGQGPKLLIQFQNNGVVDDSQLPKDRFSAERLKGVDSTLKIQPAKLEDSAVYLCASSQTSGRAGEQFFGPGTRLTVL.

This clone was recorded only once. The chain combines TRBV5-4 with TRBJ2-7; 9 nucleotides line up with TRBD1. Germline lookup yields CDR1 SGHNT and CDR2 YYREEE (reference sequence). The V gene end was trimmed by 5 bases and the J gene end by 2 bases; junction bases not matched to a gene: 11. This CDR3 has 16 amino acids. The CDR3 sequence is CASRLEAGTGPYEQYF. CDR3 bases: TGTGCCAGCAGACTCGAAGCCGGGACAGGGCCCTACGAGCAGTACTTC. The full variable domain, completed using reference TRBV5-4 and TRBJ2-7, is ETGVTQSPTHLIKTRGQQVTLRCSSQSGHNTVSWYQQALGQGPQFIFQYYREEENGRGNFPPRFSGLQFPNYSSELNVNALELDDSALYLCASRLEAGTGPYEQYFGPGTRLTVT.

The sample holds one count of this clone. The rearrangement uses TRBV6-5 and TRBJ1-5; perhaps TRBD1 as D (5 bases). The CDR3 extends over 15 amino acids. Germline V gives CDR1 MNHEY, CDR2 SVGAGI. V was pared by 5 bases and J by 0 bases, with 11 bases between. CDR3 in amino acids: CASSTTANSNQPQHF. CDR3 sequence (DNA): TGTGCCAGCAGTACGACAGCAAATAGCAATCAGCCCCAGCATTTT.

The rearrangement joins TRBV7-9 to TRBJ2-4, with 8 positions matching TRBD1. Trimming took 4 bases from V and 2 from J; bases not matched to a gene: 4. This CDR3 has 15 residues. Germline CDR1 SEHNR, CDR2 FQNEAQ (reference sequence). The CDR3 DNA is TGTGCCAGCAGCTCTCAGGGGGCGACCAAAAACATTCAGTACTTC. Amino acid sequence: CASSSQGATKNIQYF.

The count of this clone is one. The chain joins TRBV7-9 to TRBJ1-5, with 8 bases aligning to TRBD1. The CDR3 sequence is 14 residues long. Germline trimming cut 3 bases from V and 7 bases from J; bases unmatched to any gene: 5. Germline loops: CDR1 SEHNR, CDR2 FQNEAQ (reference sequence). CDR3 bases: TGTGCCAGCAGCTTCGGGACAGGAGACCAGCCCCAGCATTTT. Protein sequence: CASSFGTGDQPQHF. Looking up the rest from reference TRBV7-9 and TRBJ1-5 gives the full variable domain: DTGVSQNPRHKITKRGQNVTFRCDPISEHNRLYWYRQTLGQGPEFLTYFQNEAQLEKSRLLSDRFSAERPKGSFSTLEIQRTEQGDSAMYLCASSFGTGDQPQHFGDGTRLSIL.

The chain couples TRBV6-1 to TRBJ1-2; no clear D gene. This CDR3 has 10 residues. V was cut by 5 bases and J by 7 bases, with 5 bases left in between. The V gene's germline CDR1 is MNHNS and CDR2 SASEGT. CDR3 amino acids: CASSTPGYTF. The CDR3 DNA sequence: TGTGCCAGCAGTACGCCTGGCTACACCTTC.

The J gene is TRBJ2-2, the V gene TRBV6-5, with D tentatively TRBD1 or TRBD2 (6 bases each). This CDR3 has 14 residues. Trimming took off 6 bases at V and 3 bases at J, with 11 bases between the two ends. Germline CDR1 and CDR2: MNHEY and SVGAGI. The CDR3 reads CASRGGWDTGELFF. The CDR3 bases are TGTGCCAGCAGAGGGGGGTGGGACACCGGGGAGCTGTTTTTT.

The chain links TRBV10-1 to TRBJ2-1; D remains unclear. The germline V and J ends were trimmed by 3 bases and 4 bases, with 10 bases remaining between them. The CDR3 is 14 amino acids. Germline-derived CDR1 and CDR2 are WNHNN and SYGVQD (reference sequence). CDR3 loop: CASSDGRRYNEQFF. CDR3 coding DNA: TGCGCCAGCAGTGATGGGCGCCGGTACAATGAGCAGTTCTTC.

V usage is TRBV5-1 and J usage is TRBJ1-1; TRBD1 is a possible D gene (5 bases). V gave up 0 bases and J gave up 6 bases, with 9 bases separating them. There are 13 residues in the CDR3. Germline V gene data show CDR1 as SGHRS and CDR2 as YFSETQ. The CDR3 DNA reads TGCGCCAGCAGCTTGGATGGGGCCCCTGAAGCTTTCTTT. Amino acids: CASSLDGAPEAFF.

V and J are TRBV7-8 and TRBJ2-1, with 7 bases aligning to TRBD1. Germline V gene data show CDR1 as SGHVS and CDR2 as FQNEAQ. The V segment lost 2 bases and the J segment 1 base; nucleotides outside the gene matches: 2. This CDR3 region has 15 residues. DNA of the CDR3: TGTGCCAGCAGCTTAACGGACAGGTCCTACAATGAGCAGTTCTTC. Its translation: CASSLTDRSYNEQFF.